These 9 T cell receptor beta chains were all obtained from the same sample, sequenced in a study of T cells in Graves' hyperthyroidism and ophthalmopathy. Amplification targeted TCR beta CDR3 regions from RNA transcripts. HTBI primers were employed in a first-round RT-PCR of the TCR CDR3. TCRdb called the multiplex PCR reads again in MiXCR, with one record for every CDR3 protein. Seen here are approximately 600,000 distinct CDR3 sequences, about 15% observed once, and the top ten hold approximately 4.3%. Sequencing was performed on blood. Receptors originate from a woman in her thirties or forties with Graves' ophthalmopathy.

This clonotype was counted ten times or more. The chain recombines TRBV6-5 with TRBJ2-7; TRBD1 might be the D (8 bases). The germline CDR1 and CDR2 sequences are MNHEY and SVGAGI. This CDR3 has 15 amino acids. The V end lost 4 bases, the J end lost 3 bases, and 16 bases lay between the germline ends. The chain's CDR3 is CASSSRTGRGYEQYF. The CDR3 nucleotides are TGTGCCAGCAGTTCCCGGACAGGGAGGGGCTACGAGCAGTACTTC.

This clonotype was recorded a few times. Its ends do not fully match the called genes, so a read error is possible. The CDR3 DNA reads as TGTGCCAGCAGCGTAGATCGGGACAGGATGCCCTACGAGCAGTACTTC. Protein product: CASSVDRDRMPYEQYF. The J gene is TRBJ2-7, the V gene TRBV11-2; TRBD1 aligns across 8 bases. Germline-derived CDR1 and CDR2 are SGHAT and FQNNGV. The CDR3 sequence is 16 residues long.

In its sample, this clonotype was seen many times. This chain links TRBV18 with TRBJ2-4, with 8 nucleotides matching TRBD2. This CDR3 spans 15 amino acids. CDR1 KGHSH and CDR2 LQKENI come from the germline V gene. V lost 0 bases to trimming and J lost 6 bases; unmatched junction nucleotides: 4. CDR3 protein: CASSPPGLAGNIQYF. DNA for the CDR3: TGTGCCAGCTCACCACCGGGGCTAGCGGGAAACATTCAGTACTTC.

This clonotype was seen many times. The rearrangement joins TRBV5-1 to TRBJ2-7; TRBD1 agrees at 7 bases. The ends lost 4 bases at V and 7 bases at J; junction bases unmatched: 11. Looked up from germline, CDR1 is SGHRS and CDR2 is YFSETQ. The CDR3 covers 14 residues. The DNA of the CDR3 is TGCGCCAGCAGCCCAACAACGACAGGGAGTGAGCAGTACTTC. Translation gives CASSPTTTGSEQYF.

Remarks on this clonotype: The junction does not match germline at one end; this may be a read error. The chain recombines TRBV30 with TRBJ1-6; no reliable D call. The CDR3 is 14 residues long. CDR1 is GTSNPN and CDR2 is SVGIG in the germline V gene (reference sequence). Here the CDR3 reads CAWIEGIGLSPPHF. The DNA for the CDR3 is TGTGCCTGGATTGAAGGGATAGGCCTTTCACCCCCCCACTTT.

The J gene is TRBJ2-7, the V gene TRBV20-1; TRBD1 matches at 9 bases. Germline assignment: CDR1 DFQATT and CDR2 SNEGSKA (reference sequence). The CDR3 consists of 15 residues. V dropped 1 base and J dropped 4; count of bases not matched to a gene: 8. Here the CDR3 reads CSARASDRGPYEQYF. CDR3 in DNA: TGCAGTGCTAGAGCCTCGGACAGGGGCCCTTACGAGCAGTACTTC.

The gene calls are TRBV11-1 and TRBJ2-5; possibly TRBD1 or TRBD2 for D (5 bases each). Looked up from germline, CDR1 is SGHAT and CDR2 is FQDESV (reference sequence). V lost 1 base, J lost 5 bases, and 20 bases lay in between. The CDR3 length is 17 residues. The CDR3 DNA reads as TGTGCCAGCAGCTTAGTGGGGACCTACTCCGGTTTGGAGACCCAGTACTTC. Translated: CASSLVGTYSGLETQYF.

This clonotype was recorded at least ten times. This chain uses TRBV5-1 with TRBJ2-7; D is unresolved. The CDR3 extends over 11 amino acids. V was pared by 2 bases and J by 5 bases, with 5 bases between. Germline V lookup: CDR1 SGHRS, CDR2 YFSETQ. This CDR3 reads CASSFADEQYF. The CDR3 DNA reads TGCGCCAGCAGCTTCGCAGACGAGCAGTACTTC. The whole variable domain, remainder taken from reference TRBV5-1 and TRBJ2-7, is KAGVTQTPRYLIKTRGQQVTLSCSPISGHRSVSWYQQTPGQGLQFLFEYFSETQRNKGNFPGRFSGRQFSNSRSEMNVSTLELGDSALYLCASSFADEQYFGPGTRLTVT.

At least ten counts were recorded for this clonotype. This chain connects TRBV5-6 to TRBJ2-7; TRBD1 matches 7 bases. Looked up from germline, CDR1 is SGHDT and CDR2 is YYEEEE. The CDR3 runs 14 residues. V was pared by 3 bases and J by 3 bases, with 6 bases of the junction left unmatched. DNA for the CDR3: TGTGCCAGCAGCTGGGGACGACAGGGCTACGAGCAGTACTTC. It translates to CASSWGRQGYEQYF.